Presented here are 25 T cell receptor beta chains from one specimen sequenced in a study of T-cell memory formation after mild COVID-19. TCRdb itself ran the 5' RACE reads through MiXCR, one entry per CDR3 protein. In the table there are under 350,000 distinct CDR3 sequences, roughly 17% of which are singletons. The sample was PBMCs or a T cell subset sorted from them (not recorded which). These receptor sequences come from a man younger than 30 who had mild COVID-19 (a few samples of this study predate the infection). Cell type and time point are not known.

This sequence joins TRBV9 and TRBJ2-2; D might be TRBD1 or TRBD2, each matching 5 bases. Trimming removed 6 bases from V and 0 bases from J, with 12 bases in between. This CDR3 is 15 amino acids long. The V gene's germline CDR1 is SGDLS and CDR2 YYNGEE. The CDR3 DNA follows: TGTGCCAGCAAAGGGGACCCTACGAACACCGGGGAGCTGTTTTTT. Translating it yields CASKGDPTNTGELFF. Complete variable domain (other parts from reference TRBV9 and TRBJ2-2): DSGVTQTPKHLITATGQRVTLRCSPRSGDLSVYWYQQSLDQGLQFLIQYYNGEERAKGNILERFSAQQFPDLHSELNLSSLELGDSALYFCASKGDPTNTGELFFGEGSRLTVL.

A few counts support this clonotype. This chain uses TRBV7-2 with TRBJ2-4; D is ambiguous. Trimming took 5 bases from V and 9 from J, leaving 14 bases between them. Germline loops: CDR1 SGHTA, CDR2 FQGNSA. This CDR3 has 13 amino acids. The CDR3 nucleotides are TGTGCCAGCAGCAGGAGAGGAGTTGGCATTCAGTACTTC. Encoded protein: CASSRRGVGIQYF.

CDR3 sequence reads: CASSPRNWSGTDTQYF. The CDR3, as DNA: TGTGCCAGCAGCCCAAGAAATTGGTCTGGCACAGATACGCAGTATTTT. The chain joins TRBV28 to TRBJ2-3; the D is unclear. CDR1 and CDR2 from the germline V gene are MDHEN and SYDVKM. V was trimmed by 6 bases and J by 1 base, leaving 17 bases between them. This CDR3 comprises 16 residues.

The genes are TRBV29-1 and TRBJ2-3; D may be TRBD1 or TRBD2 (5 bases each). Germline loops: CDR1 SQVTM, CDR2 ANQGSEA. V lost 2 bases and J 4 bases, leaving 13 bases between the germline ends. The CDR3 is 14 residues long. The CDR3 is CSVEISMGADTQYF. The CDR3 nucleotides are TGCAGCGTTGAAATCAGTATGGGGGCAGATACGCAGTATTTT.

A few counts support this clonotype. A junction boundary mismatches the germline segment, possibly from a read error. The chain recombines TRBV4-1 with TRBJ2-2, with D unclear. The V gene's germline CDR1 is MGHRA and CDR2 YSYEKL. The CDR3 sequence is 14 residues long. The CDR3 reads CASSPGGLTVELFF. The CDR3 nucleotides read TGCGCCAGCAGCCCCGGTGGGCTCACCGTGGAGCTGTTTTTT.

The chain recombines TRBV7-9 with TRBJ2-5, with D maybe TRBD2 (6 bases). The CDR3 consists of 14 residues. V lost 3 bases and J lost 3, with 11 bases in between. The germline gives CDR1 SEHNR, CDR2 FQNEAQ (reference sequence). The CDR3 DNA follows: TGTGCCAGCAGCTTGGGTAGCGGAAAAGAGACCCAGTACTTC. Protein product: CASSLGSGKETQYF. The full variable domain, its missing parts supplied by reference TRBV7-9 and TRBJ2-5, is DTGVSQNPRHKITKRGQNVTFRCDPISEHNRLYWYRQTLGQGPEFLTYFQNEAQLEKSRLLSDRFSAERPKGSFSTLEIQRTEQGDSAMYLCASSLGSGKETQYFGPGTRLLVL.

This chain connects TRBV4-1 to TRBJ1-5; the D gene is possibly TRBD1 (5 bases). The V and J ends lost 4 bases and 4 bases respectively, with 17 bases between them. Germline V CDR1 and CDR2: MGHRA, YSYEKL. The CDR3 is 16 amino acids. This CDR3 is CASSLSGTGYNQPQHF. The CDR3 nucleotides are TGCGCCAGCAGCCTTTCCGGGACGGGGTATAATCAGCCCCAGCATTTT.

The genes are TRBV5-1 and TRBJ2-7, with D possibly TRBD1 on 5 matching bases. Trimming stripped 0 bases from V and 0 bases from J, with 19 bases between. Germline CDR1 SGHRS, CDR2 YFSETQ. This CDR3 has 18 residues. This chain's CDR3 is CASSLAGQGVGSSYEQYF. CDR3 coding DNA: TGCGCCAGCAGCTTGGCCGGGCAGGGTGTGGGCAGCTCCTACGAGCAGTACTTC. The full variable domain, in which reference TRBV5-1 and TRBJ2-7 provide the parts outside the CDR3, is KAGVTQTPRYLIKTRGQQVTLSCSPISGHRSVSWYQQTPGQGLQFLFEYFSETQRNKGNFPGRFSGRQFSNSRSEMNVSTLELGDSALYLCASSLAGQGVGSSYEQYFGPGTRLTVT.

DNA for the CDR3: TGCAGCGCCGGGTACCAAGAGACCCAGTACTTC. This encodes CSAGYQETQYF. The chain carries TRBV20-1 and TRBJ2-5, with unresolved D. Germline loops: CDR1 DFQATT, CDR2 SNEGSKA (reference sequence). This CDR3 has 11 residues.

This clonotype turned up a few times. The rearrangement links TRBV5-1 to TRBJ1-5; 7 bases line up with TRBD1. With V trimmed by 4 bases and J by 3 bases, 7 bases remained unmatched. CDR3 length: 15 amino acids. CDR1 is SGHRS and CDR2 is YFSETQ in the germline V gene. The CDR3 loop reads CASSRDSDHNQPQHF. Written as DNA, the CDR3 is TGCGCCAGCAGCCGGGACAGCGATCACAATCAGCCCCAGCATTTT.

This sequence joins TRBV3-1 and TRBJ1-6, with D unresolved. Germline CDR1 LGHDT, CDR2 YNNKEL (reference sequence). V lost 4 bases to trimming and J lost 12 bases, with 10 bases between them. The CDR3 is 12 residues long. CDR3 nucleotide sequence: TGTGCCAGCAGCCGCCTGCAGAAACCCCTCCACTTT. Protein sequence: CASSRLQKPLHF. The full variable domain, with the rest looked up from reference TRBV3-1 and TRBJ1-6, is DTAVSQTPKYLVTQMGNDKSIKCEQNLGHDTMYWYKQDSKKFLKIMFSYNNKELIINETVPNRFSPKSPDKAHLNLHINSLELGDSAVYFCASSRLQKPLHFGNGTRLTVT.

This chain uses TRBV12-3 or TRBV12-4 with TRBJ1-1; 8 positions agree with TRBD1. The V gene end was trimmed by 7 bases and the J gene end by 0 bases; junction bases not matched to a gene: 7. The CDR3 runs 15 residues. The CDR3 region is CASTGQGWMNTEAFF. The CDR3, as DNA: TGTGCCAGCACCGGACAGGGCTGGATGAACACTGAAGCTTTCTTT.

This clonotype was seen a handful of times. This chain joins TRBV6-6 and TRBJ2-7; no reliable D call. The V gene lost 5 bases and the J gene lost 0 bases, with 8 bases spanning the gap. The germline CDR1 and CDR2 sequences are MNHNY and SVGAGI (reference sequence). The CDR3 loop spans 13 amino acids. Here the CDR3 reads CASSPQGSYEQYV. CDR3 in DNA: TGTGCCAGCAGTCCACAAGGCTCCTACGAGCAGTACGTC.

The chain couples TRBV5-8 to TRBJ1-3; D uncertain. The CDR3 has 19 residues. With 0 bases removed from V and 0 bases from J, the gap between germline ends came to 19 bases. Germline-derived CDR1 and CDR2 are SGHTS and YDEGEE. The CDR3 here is CASSLVSPTPRGSGNTIYF. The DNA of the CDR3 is TGTGCCAGCAGCTTGGTTTCACCAACCCCGCGGGGCTCTGGAAACACCATATATTTT.

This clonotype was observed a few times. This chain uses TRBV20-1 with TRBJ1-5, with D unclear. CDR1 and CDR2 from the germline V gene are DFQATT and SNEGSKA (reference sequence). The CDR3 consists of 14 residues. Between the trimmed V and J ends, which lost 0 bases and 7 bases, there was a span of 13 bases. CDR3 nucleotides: TGCAGTGCTAGAGAACGTCTGGGTCGGCAGCCCCAGCATTTT. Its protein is CSARERLGRQPQHF.

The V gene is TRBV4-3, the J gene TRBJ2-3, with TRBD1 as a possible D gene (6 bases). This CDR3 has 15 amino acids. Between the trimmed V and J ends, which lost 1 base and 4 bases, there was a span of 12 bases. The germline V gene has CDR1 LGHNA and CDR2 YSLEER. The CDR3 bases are TGCGCCAGCAGCCAAGTAGCCCACAGGGCAGATACGCAGTATTTT. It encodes CASSQVAHRADTQYF.

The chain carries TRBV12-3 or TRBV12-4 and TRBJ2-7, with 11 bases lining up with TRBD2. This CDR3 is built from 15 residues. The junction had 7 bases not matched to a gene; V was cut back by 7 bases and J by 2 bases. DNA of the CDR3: TGTGCCAGCACCCCGGGACTAGCGGATGCCTACGAGCAGTACTTC. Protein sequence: CASTPGLADAYEQYF.

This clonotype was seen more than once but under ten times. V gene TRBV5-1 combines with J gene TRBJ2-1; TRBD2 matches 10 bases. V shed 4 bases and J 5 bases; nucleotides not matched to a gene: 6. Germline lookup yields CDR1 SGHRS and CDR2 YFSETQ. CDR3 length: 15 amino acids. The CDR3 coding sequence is TGCGCCAGCAGCGAGACTAGCGGGCACAACAATGAGCAGTTCTTC. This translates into CASSETSGHNNEQFF.

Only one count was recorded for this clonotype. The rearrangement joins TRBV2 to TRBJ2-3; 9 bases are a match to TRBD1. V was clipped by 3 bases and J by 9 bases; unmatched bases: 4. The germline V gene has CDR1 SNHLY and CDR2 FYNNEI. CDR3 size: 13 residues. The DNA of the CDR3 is TGTGCCAGCAGTGATAGGGACAGGGCAACGCAGTATTTT. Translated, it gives CASSDRDRATQYF.

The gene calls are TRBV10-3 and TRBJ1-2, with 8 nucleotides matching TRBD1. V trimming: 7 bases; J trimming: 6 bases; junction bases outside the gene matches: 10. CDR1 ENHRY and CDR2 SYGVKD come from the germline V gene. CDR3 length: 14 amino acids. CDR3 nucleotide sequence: TGTGCCATCAACCTCAGGGGGCATAAAAATGGCTACACCTTC. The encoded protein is CAINLRGHKNGYTF.

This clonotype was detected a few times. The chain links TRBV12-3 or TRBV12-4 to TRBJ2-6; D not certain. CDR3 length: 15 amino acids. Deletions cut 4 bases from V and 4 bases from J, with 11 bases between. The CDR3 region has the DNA TGTGCCAGCAGTTCCCCCGGGTCAGGGGCCAACGTCCTGACTTTC. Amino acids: CASSSPGSGANVLTF.

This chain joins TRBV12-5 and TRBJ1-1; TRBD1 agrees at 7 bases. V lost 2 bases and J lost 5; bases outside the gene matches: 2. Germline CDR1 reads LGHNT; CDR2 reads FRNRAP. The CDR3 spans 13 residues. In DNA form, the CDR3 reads TGTGCTAGTGGTTTGACAGGGGTGACTGAAGCTTTCTTT. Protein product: CASGLTGVTEAFF.

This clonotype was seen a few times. CDR3 protein: CASSPRRSGAPQETQYF. For the CDR3, the DNA is TGTGCCAGCTCACCACGTAGGAGCGGGGCACCCCAAGAGACCCAGTACTTC. This chain connects TRBV18 to TRBJ2-5, with 7 bases identical to TRBD2. The CDR3 extends over 17 amino acids. The junction had 9 bases not matched to a gene; V was cut back by 1 base and J by 1 base. Germline CDR1 reads KGHSH; CDR2 reads LQKENI.

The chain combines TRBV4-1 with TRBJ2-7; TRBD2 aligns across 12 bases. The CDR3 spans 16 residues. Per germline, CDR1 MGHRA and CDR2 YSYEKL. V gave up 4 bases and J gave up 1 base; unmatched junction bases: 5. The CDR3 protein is CASSRGLAGASYEQYF. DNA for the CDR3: TGCGCCAGCAGCCGGGGACTAGCGGGCGCATCCTACGAGCAGTACTTC.

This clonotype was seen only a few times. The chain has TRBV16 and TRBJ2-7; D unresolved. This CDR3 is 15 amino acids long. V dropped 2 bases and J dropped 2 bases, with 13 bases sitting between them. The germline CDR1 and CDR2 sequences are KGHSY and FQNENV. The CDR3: CASSQGPGFPYEQYF. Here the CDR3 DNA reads TGTGCCAGCAGCCAAGGCCCCGGGTTTCCCTACGAGCAGTACTTC.